These 19 T cell receptor beta chains were all obtained from the same sample, sequenced in a study of shared clonotypes between healthy human individuals. Some clones are missing from TCRdb's copy, which holds only in-frame ones; the method was immunoSEQ multiplex PCR. Of about half a million clones in the sample, over 70% were seen once. Sequencing was carried out using PBMCs. These receptors all stem from a woman in her 40s in good health. Some clones in this sample may be carry-over from other donors' samples.

The chain uses TRBV29-1 and TRBJ1-1; D is possibly TRBD1 (6 bases). V was clipped by 1 base and J by 6 bases, with 15 bases between them. Germline V lookup: CDR1 SQVTM, CDR2 ANQGSEA. This CDR3 has 14 residues. The chain's CDR3 is CSVEGVQGRAEAFF. The CDR3 region has the DNA TGCAGCGTTGAAGGGGTACAGGGAAGGGCTGAAGCTTTCTTT.

This chain uses TRBV28 with TRBJ1-1, with a weak D call TRBD1 (5 bases). CDR3 length: 14 amino acids. V was clipped by 3 bases and J by 1 base, with 9 bases between them. The germline gives CDR1 MDHEN, CDR2 SYDVKM. The CDR3 protein is CASSFHRQNTEAFF. CDR3 bases: TGTGCCAGCAGTTTCCACAGGCAGAACACTGAAGCTTTCTTT.

With respect to this clone: This is likely an artifact of a read error, given a far larger clone one base away. The chain combines TRBV6-5 with TRBJ1-5; D is unclear. Germline CDR1 and CDR2: MNHEY and SVGAGI. The CDR3 is 13 amino acids. CDR3 sequence (DNA): TGTGCCAGCAGCAGAGTTAGCAATCAGTCCCAGCATTTT. It codes for CASSRVSNQSQHF.

This clone was observed a single time. In DNA form, the CDR3 reads TGTGCCAGCAGCCTCGTATCGGGCGCAGATACGCAGTATTTT. Translated: CASSLVSGADTQYF. V gene TRBV7-3 combines with J gene TRBJ2-3; no clear D. The germline CDR1 and CDR2 sequences are SGHTA and FQGTGA. The CDR3 runs 14 residues. V shed 5 bases and J shed 4 bases, with 13 bases lying between them.

Worth noting for this clone: This may arise from a read error, as a much more abundant clone is one base away. V and J are TRBV6-5 and TRBJ1-5; 8 bases line up with TRBD1. This CDR3 is 14 amino acids long. V gave up 6 bases and J gave up 2 bases; unmatched junction bases: 3. Germline values: CDR1 MNHEY, CDR2 SVGAGI. CDR3 protein: CASSPTGGNQPQHF. The CDR3 DNA is TGTGCCAGCAGCCCGACAGGGGGCAATCAGCCCCAGCATTTT.

The chain couples TRBV5-1 to TRBJ2-5, with D tentatively TRBD2 (6 bases). CDR3 length: 15 amino acids. The V end was cut by 1 base, the J end by 1 base, with 11 bases between. The V gene's germline CDR1 is SGHRS and CDR2 YFSETQ. Here the CDR3 DNA reads TGCGCCAGCAGCTTGATTGCGGGAAGCCAAGAGACCCAGTACTTC. Translated, it gives CASSLIAGSQETQYF. Using reference TRBV5-1 and TRBJ2-5 for the parts outside the CDR3, the full variable domain is KAGVTQTPRYLIKTRGQQVTLSCSPISGHRSVSWYQQTPGQGLQFLFEYFSETQRNKGNFPGRFSGRQFSNSRSEMNVSTLELGDSALYLCASSLIAGSQETQYFGPGTRLLVL.

The chain has TRBV2 and TRBJ2-1; 10 positions match TRBD2. V shed 7 bases, J shed 5 bases, and the junction held 14 bases outside the gene matches. Per the germline V gene, CDR1 is SNHLY and CDR2 is FYNNEI. The CDR3 has 17 residues. CDR3 sequence reads: CASTKASGRGGNNEQFF. In DNA form, the CDR3 reads TGTGCCAGCACCAAGGCTAGCGGGAGAGGCGGTAACAATGAGCAGTTCTTC. Supplemented by reference TRBV2 and TRBJ2-1, the full variable domain reads EPEVTQTPSHQVTQMGQEVILRCVPISNHLYFYWYRQILGQKVEFLVSFYNNEISEKSEIFDDQFSVERPDGSNFTLKIRSTKLEDSAMYFCASTKASGRGGNNEQFFGPGTRLTVL.

The chain carries TRBV5-1 and TRBJ2-3, with a tentative D call TRBD2 (6 bases). The CDR3 has 16 amino acids. The V end was cut by 3 bases, the J end by 3 bases, with 17 bases between. Germline CDR1 and CDR2: SGHRS and YFSETQ. The CDR3 loop reads CASSSGTVGRTDTQYF. The CDR3 DNA reads as TGCGCCAGCAGCTCCGGGACTGTGGGTCGGACAGATACGCAGTATTTT.

This clone showed up just once. The gene calls are TRBV9 and TRBJ1-1; D is possibly TRBD1 (5 bases). The germline gives CDR1 SGDLS, CDR2 YYNGEE. V was pared by 0 bases and J by 0 bases, with 9 bases between. The CDR3 runs 15 residues. As DNA, the CDR3 is TGTGCCAGCAGCGTAGGCGGGGGGATGAACACTGAAGCTTTCTTT. This translates into CASSVGGGMNTEAFF. Based on the CDR3 plus reference TRBV9 and TRBJ1-1, the full variable domain is DSGVTQTPKHLITATGQRVTLRCSPRSGDLSVYWYQQSLDQGLQFLIQYYNGEERAKGNILERFSAQQFPDLHSELNLSSLELGDSALYFCASSVGGGMNTEAFFGQGTRLTVV.

This rearrangement joins TRBV11-2 to TRBJ1-1, with 8 bases fitting TRBD1. Trimming took 6 bases from V and 5 from J; bases not matched to a gene: 8. This CDR3 spans 14 amino acids. Germline V CDR1 and CDR2: SGHAT, FQNNGV. CDR3 nucleotides: TGTGCCAGCAGATCCGACAGGGGTAGGACTGAAGCTTTCTTT. As protein: CASRSDRGRTEAFF.

This clone was recorded many times. The V gene is TRBV5-1, the J gene TRBJ2-7, with 11 bases lining up with TRBD2. The junction had 5 bases not matched to a gene; V was cut back by 3 bases and J by 6 bases. Germline CDR1 reads SGHRS; CDR2 reads YFSETQ. The CDR3 is 14 amino acids. CDR3 sequence reads: CASSWTSGSVEQYF. The CDR3 region has the DNA TGCGCCAGCAGCTGGACTAGCGGGTCGGTCGAGCAGTACTTC.

This chain joins TRBV4-1 and TRBJ2-7; tentatively, D is TRBD1 (6 bases). The germline gives CDR1 MGHRA, CDR2 YSYEKL. Trimming cost V 4 bases and J 3 bases, with 19 bases left between them. The CDR3 is 16 amino acids. In DNA, the CDR3 is TGCGCCAGCAGCCCTACCCCCGACAGGACCCACTACGAGCAGTACTTC. This codes for CASSPTPDRTHYEQYF.

CDR3 coding DNA: TGTGCCACCAGCAGACCAGGGGCCCTAAGCGGCTACACCTTC. It yields the protein CATSRPGALSGYTF. The rearrangement uses TRBV15 and TRBJ1-2; perhaps TRBD1 as D (6 bases). V lost 2 bases to trimming and J lost 8 bases, with 15 bases between them. The CDR3 length is 14 residues. Germline CDR1 and CDR2: LNHNV and YYDKDF (reference sequence).

This clone was found once. With a far larger clone one base away, a read error is the likely cause. The rearrangement joins TRBV9 to TRBJ1-3; the D is unclear. Matching the DNA end better, TRBJ2-2 makes the J call doubtful. CDR3 length equals 13 residues. Germline CDR1 is SGDLS and CDR2 is YYNGEE. This CDR3 reads CASSHTNTGELFF. The CDR3, as DNA: TGTGCCAGCAGCCATACAAACACCGGGGAGCTGTTTTTT.

Comment on this clone: Other DNA variants within this sample encode the same CDR3. This sequence joins TRBV19 and TRBJ2-2; 7 bases align to TRBD2. The CDR3 length is 16 residues. Germline V CDR1 and CDR2: LNHDA, SQIVND (reference sequence). The V gene end was trimmed by 9 bases and the J gene end by 4 bases; junction bases not matched to a gene: 14. In nucleotides, the CDR3 is TGTGCCAGCAGCTCCTTTTTTTGGGGGGGCACCGGGGAGCTGTTTTTT. It yields the protein CASSSFFWGGTGELFF.

The chain links TRBV2 to TRBJ2-2, with 8 bases identical to TRBD1. Germline values: CDR1 SNHLY, CDR2 FYNNEI. V dropped 6 bases and J dropped 2; count of bases not matched to a gene: 5. CDR3 length equals 15 residues. The CDR3 nucleotides read TGTGCCAGCAGGCCGACAGGGGCCAACACCGGGGAGCTGTTTTTT. This translates into CASRPTGANTGELFF. Full variable domain (missing parts from reference TRBV2 and TRBJ2-2): EPEVTQTPSHQVTQMGQEVILRCVPISNHLYFYWYRQILGQKVEFLVSFYNNEISEKSEIFDDQFSVERPDGSNFTLKIRSTKLEDSAMYFCASRPTGANTGELFFGEGSRLTVL.

Remarks on this clone: A far larger clone is just one base off, so this is likely a read error. V usage is TRBV9 and J usage is TRBJ2-2, with TRBD2 identical over 7 bases. The CDR3 has 17 residues. Germline CDR1 and CDR2: SGDLS and YYNGEE. Trimming at V came to 0 bases and at J to 1 base, leaving 6 bases not matched to a gene. The CDR3 here is CASSVAAGVRNTGELFF. The CDR3 DNA sequence: TGTGCCAGCAGCGTAGCTGCGGGAGTGCGGAACACCGGGGAGCTGTTTTTT. Combining the CDR3 with reference TRBV9 and TRBJ2-2 gives the whole variable domain DSGVTQTPKHLITATGQRVTLRCSPRSGDLSVYWYQQSLDQGLQFLIQYYNGEERAKGNILERFSAQQFPDLHSELNLSSLELGDSALYFCASSVAAGVRNTGELFFGEGSRLTVL.

CDR3 nucleotides: TGTGCCAGCAGCTTAGAAGTAGCGGGAGTGCGGGAGACCCAGTACTTC. Its translation is CASSLEVAGVRETQYF. V is TRBV11-2 and J is TRBJ2-5, with TRBD2 matching 9 bases. CDR3 length: 16 residues. CDR1 SGHAT and CDR2 FQNNGV come from the germline V gene. The V segment lost 0 bases and the J segment 5 bases; nucleotides outside the gene matches: 7.

This chain uses TRBV28 with TRBJ1-1; TRBD1 matches 8 bases. In germline, CDR1 is MDHEN, CDR2 SYDVKM. After removal of 7 bases from V and 7 bases from J, the junction contained 11 bases not matched to a gene. This CDR3 contains 14 residues. As DNA, the CDR3 is TGTGCCAGCAAAGGGGGCAGGGGGCTCTATGAAGCTTTCTTT. It codes for CASKGGRGLYEAFF. The variable domain in full, with the rest retrieved from reference TRBV28 and TRBJ1-1, is DVKVTQSSRYLVKRTGEKVFLECVQDMDHENMFWYRQDPGLGLRLIYFSYDVKMKEKGDIPEGYSVSREKKERFSLILESASTNQTSMYLCASKGGRGLYEAFFGQGTRLTVV.